This T cell receptor beta chain was recovered during a study of Tregs in tolerant kidney transplant recipients. Study observations and caveats: Validation in larger populations is needed because few patients were studied.

Losses at the gene ends were 2 bases for V and 6 bases for J; bases not matched to a gene: 4. The CDR3 has 14 residues. CDR1 is MNHEY and CDR2 is SVGAGI in the germline V gene. About this clone itself: Its antigen remains unknown.

Repertoires were generated with immunoSEQ multiplex PCR, while TCRdb's copy carries only in-frame clones and drops some. The sample lists around 230,000 clones; roughly 84% were seen once. Unstimulated Tregs (CD4+CD25+CD127-) and CD4+CD25- non-Tregs were sorted from PBMCs. The specimen sequenced was CD4+ T cells from blood. This sequence was found in a human donor in good health. The genes are TRBV6-5 and TRBJ1-1, with 9 nucleotides matching TRBD1. CDR3 bases: TGTGCCAGCAGTTACGCGGGACAGGGCCCTGAAGCTTTCTTT. This codes for CASSYAGQGPEAFF.